This TCR beta chain stems from a study of beta chain features in type 1 diabetes. Study-wide results and caveats: TCRB CDR3s were moderately but significantly shorter in Type 1 diabetes patients in all four CD4+ subsets. Within patients, naive, central memory and Treg TCRB repertoires seemed more similar than within healthy donors. Over-representation of high TCR-expressing cells was a possible consequence of cDNA sequencing. Any HLA type influence on TCRB rearrangement was left unresolved here.

This clone was observed a handful of times. The antigen is unknown. The CDR3 is 8 amino acids. Sequenced material consisted of expressed TCRB transcripts (all of the isolated RNA was reverse transcribed). Clones were sequenced by immunoSEQ multiplex PCR, and TCRdb holds only the in-frame ones, with some missing. The table has roughly 500,000 clones, 30% seen once; the top ten hold 0.06% to 0.07%. V is TRBV21-1 and J is TRBJ2-1; TRBD1 is taken as the D call from the table, unchecked against the DNA. TRBV21-1 is termed a pseudogene. The clonotype originates from a man in his late teens or twenties in good health. Sample: naive CD4+ T cells from blood. As DNA, the CDR3 is TGTGCCAGACACGAGCAGTTCTTC. Residues: CARHEQFF.